The 5 T cell receptor beta chains listed next were all sequenced from one sample in a study of shared clonotypes between healthy human individuals. The data were produced by immunoSEQ multiplex PCR, yet TCRdb's version contains in-frame clones alone and is incomplete. This sample has more than 400,000 clones, with about 85% found just once. Sequenced: PBMCs. These receptors were collected from a woman between 40 and 55 years old in good health. Some clones in this sample may be carry-over from other donors' samples.

A few counts support this clone. The V call is TRBV5-6, the J call TRBJ2-5; D is unclear. Trimming took 3 bases from V and 4 from J, leaving 13 bases between them. Germline-derived CDR1 and CDR2 are SGHDT and YYEEEE. The CDR3 is 14 amino acids. The CDR3 region is CASSWTGPTETQYF. The CDR3, as DNA: TGTGCCAGCAGCTGGACGGGTCCCACAGAGACCCAGTACTTC. Full variable domain (remainder filled in from reference TRBV5-6 and TRBJ2-5): DAGVTQSPTHLIKTRGQQVTLRCSPKSGHDTVSWYQQALGQGPQFIFQYYEEEERQRGNFPDRFSGHQFPNYSSELNVNALLLGDSALYLCASSWTGPTETQYFGPGTRLLVL.

The genes are TRBV7-2 and TRBJ2-1; 12 bases align to TRBD2. Germline V gene lookup returns CDR1 SGHTA and CDR2 FQGNSA. V was pared by 1 base and J by 8 bases, with 3 bases of the junction left unmatched. The CDR3 is made up of 15 amino acids. CDR3: CASSLVTSGSYEQFF. The DNA for the CDR3 is TGTGCCAGCAGCTTAGTGACTAGCGGGAGCTATGAGCAGTTCTTC. The complete variable domain, with remaining parts taken from reference TRBV7-2 and TRBJ2-1, reads GAGVSQSPSNKVTEKGKDVELRCDPISGHTALYWYRQSLGQGLEFLIYFQGNSAPDKSGLPSDRFSAERTGGSVSTLTIQRTQQEDSAVYLCASSLVTSGSYEQFFGPGTRLTVL.

This chain links TRBV30 with TRBJ2-1; tentatively, D is TRBD1 or TRBD2 (5 bases each). Germline V gene sequence: CDR1 GTSNPN, CDR2 SVGIG (reference sequence). The CDR3 sequence is 15 residues long. V lost 0 bases and J lost 4, with 13 bases in between. CDR3 bases: TGTGCCTGGAGTGTATGGGGGACCGAGTACAATGAGCAGTTCTTC. Translation gives CAWSVWGTEYNEQFF.

V is TRBV10-3 and J is TRBJ2-3, with TRBD2 matching over 7 bases. The germline CDR1 and CDR2 sequences are ENHRY and SYGVKD. Trimming cost V 2 bases and J 0 bases; bases outside gene matches: 8. The CDR3 is 17 amino acids. The CDR3 region is CAISEDRDYLSTDTQYF. CDR3 coding DNA: TGTGCCATCAGTGAGGACCGGGACTACCTTAGCACAGATACGCAGTATTTT.

The rearrangement links TRBV7-9 to TRBJ2-1, with D hard to call. V was clipped by 7 bases and J by 0 bases, with 10 bases between them. The CDR3 extends over 14 amino acids. CDR1 and CDR2 (germline): SEHNR, FQNEAQ (reference sequence). The chain's CDR3 is CASIPLSSYNEQFF. The CDR3 bases are TGTGCCAGCATACCTCTGAGCTCCTACAATGAGCAGTTCTTC.